This T cell receptor beta chain was identified during a study of T-cell reconstitution after alpha-beta-depleted transplantation in children. As it was prepared, the TCRbeta library received unique molecular identifiers. TCRdb fed the PCR reads into MiXCR, producing one record per CDR3 protein. The sample shows 440,000 or so distinct CDR3 sequences, approximately 11% of them seen only once. The sequence derives from a human donor who donated a stem cell graft to a child with acute myeloid leukemia. This specimen was PBMCs from the stem cell graft donor, taken from the stem cell graft.

DNA for the CDR3: TGTGCCACCAGCAGAGTAACGAAAACCCAGTACTTC. Encoded protein: CATSRVTKTQYF. This chain links TRBV15 with TRBJ2-5; D ambiguous. With 1 base removed from V and 8 bases from J, the gap between germline ends came to 8 bases. Per germline, CDR1 LNHNV and CDR2 YYDKDF (reference sequence). CDR3 size: 12 residues.